A single TCR beta chain is shown here with its context. Its target is unknown. The CDR3 is 16 residues long. V lost 1 base, J lost 6 bases, and 7 bases stayed unmatched. Per germline, CDR1 SNHLY and CDR2 FYNNEI. These data originate in a study of radiation and T cells in renal cell carcinoma. Overall study results and limits: In blood, top tumor clones expanded by 2 weeks, shrinking by 4.

TCRdb keeps only in-frame clones here, not all; method: immunoSEQ multiplex PCR. This table has about 130,000 clones, approximately 80% appearing once. Time point reported: blood 2 weeks post-SBRT. Indicated treatment: 15 Gy SBRT to primary tumor, nephrectomy 4 weeks later. The TCR was taken from a woman aged 55-75 years with renal cell carcinoma. The source material was blood, sampled from a patient whose treatment included radiotherapy and nephrectomy. The chain couples TRBV2 to TRBJ2-2; the match to TRBD1 covers 8 bases. Written as DNA, the CDR3 is TGTGCCAGCAGTGAAGGGGGGCCAGGGGGCTCCGGGGAGCTGTTTTTT. This codes for CASSEGGPGGSGELFF.